This is a list of T cell receptor beta chains from one sample in a study of blood T cell repertoires in COVID-19. Assay: immunoSEQ multiplex PCR; the TCRdb copy retains only in-frame clones and omits some. Of roughly 220,000 clones listed, about nine tenths are singletons. Sequenced: peripheral blood. Every receptor here comes from a man at least 80 years old with acute or convalescent COVID-19. Both conserved end residues are trimmed from each CDR3.

V gene: TRBV29-1
J gene: TRBJ1-4
CDR3 protein: SGGDRVEKLF

V gene: TRBV19
J gene: TRBJ1-1
CDR3 protein: ASSIGAGTNTEAF

V gene: TRBV11-2
J gene: TRBJ1-1
CDR3 protein: ASSLGVTAF

V gene: TRBV3-1/TRBV3-2
J gene: TRBJ2-3
CDR3 protein: ASSRGDRSTDTQY

V gene: TRBV7-9
J gene: TRBJ1-2
CDR3 protein: ASSLSGISYGYT

V gene: TRBV5-5
J gene: TRBJ2-1
CDR3 protein: ASSPRSSYNEQF

V gene: TRBV10-3
J gene: TRBJ2-3
CDR3 protein: AISDQGGISTDTQY

V gene: TRBV5-4
J gene: TRBJ2-1
CDR3 protein: ASSKEGAGPIMVEQF

V gene: TRBV27
J gene: TRBJ2-1
CDR3 protein: ASSLAGSSYNEQF

V gene: TRBV2
J gene: TRBJ1-5
CDR3 protein: ASSEHRLSNQPQH

V gene: TRBV20-1
J gene: TRBJ1-2
CDR3 protein: SASWGG

V gene: TRBV19
J gene: TRBJ1-2
CDR3 protein: ASSMKLFNYGYT

V gene: TRBV11-2
J gene: TRBJ1-4
CDR3 protein: ASNFSGKGEKLF

V gene: TRBV29-1
J gene: TRBJ2-1
CDR3 protein: SAGTSGISYNEQF

V gene: TRBV3-1/TRBV3-2
J gene: TRBJ2-1
CDR3 protein: ASSLTGTSSGLAGGYNEQF

V gene: TRBV6-5
J gene: TRBJ1-5
CDR3 protein: ASRALQGQPQH

V gene: TRBV24-1
J gene: TRBJ1-2
CDR3 protein: AIGTGELTPSGYT

V gene: TRBV18
J gene: TRBJ2-5
CDR3 protein: ASSRRGGDPKTQY

V gene: TRBV3-1/TRBV3-2
J gene: TRBJ2-5
CDR3 protein: ASSRDSREETQY

V gene: TRBV11-2
J gene: TRBJ1-2
CDR3 protein: ASSAGSNYGYT

V gene: TRBV27
J gene: TRBJ2-5
CDR3 protein: ASSWDRGQETQY

V gene: TRBV7-9
J gene: TRBJ2-1
CDR3 protein: ASSFRGQDNEQF

V gene: TRBV6-6
J gene: TRBJ2-1
CDR3 protein: ASRSNFRYNEQF

V gene: TRBV7-2
J gene: TRBJ2-1
CDR3 protein: ASSSYGQGLGNEQF

V gene: TRBV19
J gene: TRBJ2-1
CDR3 protein: ASRGTSGHYNEQF

V gene: TRBV19
J gene: TRBJ2-2
CDR3 protein: ASSISRRLADTGELF

V gene: TRBV12-5
J gene: TRBJ2-1
CDR3 protein: ASGRTSGRDEQF

V gene: TRBV6-2/TRBV6-3
J gene: TRBJ2-4
CDR3 protein: ASSYRREGAKNIQY

V gene: TRBV21-1
J gene: TRBJ2-1
CDR3 protein: ASTRTSGSGGEQF

V gene: TRBV20-1
J gene: TRBJ2-7
CDR3 protein: SAAGTALRY

V gene: TRBV14
J gene: TRBJ1-1
CDR3 protein: ASSQELNTEAF

V gene: TRBV11-2
J gene: TRBJ1-4
CDR3 protein: ASREGRINEKLF

V gene: TRBV10-1
J gene: TRBJ2-2
CDR3 protein: ASSERHSNTGELF

V gene: TRBV19
J gene: TRBJ1-4
CDR3 protein: ASRNRPSNEKLF

V gene: TRBV5-6
J gene: TRBJ2-5
CDR3 protein: ASSFYYREIQETQY

V gene: TRBV11-3
J gene: TRBJ1-2
CDR3 protein: ASSLQGTLNYGYT